Presented here are 6 T cell receptor beta chains from one specimen sequenced in a study of early T cells in non-severe SARS-CoV-2 infection. Using its own MiXCR run on the 5' RACE reads, TCRdb lists one record per CDR3 protein. The table has about 58,000 distinct CDR3 sequences, around 12% seen once. This specimen consisted of whole blood, obtained at baseline. All receptors come from an adult who was a healthcare worker with PCR-confirmed SARS-CoV-2 infection or an uninfected control (not recorded which). The donor label of this sample is uncertain.

The J gene is TRBJ1-1, the V gene TRBV10-1, with TRBD1 matching 10 bases. CDR3 size: 16 residues. CDR1 is WNHNN, CDR2 SYGVQD, per germline (reference sequence). J lost 5 bases, V lost 6 bases, and 12 bases had no gene match. The CDR3 is CASSYLRDRGLTEAFF. The DNA for the CDR3 is TGCGCCAGCAGCTATCTCCGGGACAGGGGATTGACTGAAGCTTTCTTT.

This clonotype was seen a few times. The rearrangement joins TRBV11-2 to TRBJ2-2; possibly TRBD1 or TRBD2 for D (5 bases each). The V gene lost 3 bases and the J gene lost 4 bases, with 12 bases spanning the gap. This CDR3 spans 15 amino acids. Germline CDR1 and CDR2: SGHAT and FQNNGV. This chain's CDR3 is CASSLGVGITGELFF. CDR3 nucleotides: TGTGCCAGCAGCTTGGGGGTGGGGATCACCGGGGAGCTGTTTTTT.

The genes are TRBV27 and TRBJ2-5, with D perhaps TRBD1 or TRBD2 (5 bases each). Germline CDR1 and CDR2: MNHEY and SMNVEV (reference sequence). CDR3 length: 15 residues. Trimming stripped 6 bases from V and 5 bases from J, with 19 bases between. The CDR3 is CASSRGQGFVETQYF. In DNA form, the CDR3 reads TGTGCCAGCAGCCGAGGGCAGGGCTTCGTGGAGACCCAGTACTTC.

This clonotype has only a few counts. V gene TRBV18 combines with J gene TRBJ2-3; D might be TRBD2 (5 bases). Looked up from germline, CDR1 is KGHSH and CDR2 is LQKENI. This CDR3 is 13 amino acids long. Trimming stripped 5 bases from V and 6 bases from J, with 12 bases between. The CDR3 sequence is CASSASPGDTQYF. The CDR3, as DNA: TGTGCCAGCTCAGCCTCCCCGGGGGATACGCAGTATTTT.

This rearrangement joins TRBV6-1 to TRBJ2-7; D might be TRBD1 (6 bases). Looked up from germline, CDR1 is MNHNS and CDR2 is SASEGT. V dropped 6 bases and J dropped 3 bases, with 15 bases sitting between them. This CDR3 has 14 amino acids. CDR3 sequence: CASSRGTTNYEQYV. CDR3 nucleotides: TGTGCCAGCAGCCGAGGGACAACCAACTACGAGCAGTACGTC.

V and J are TRBV2 and TRBJ2-5; 13 bases align to TRBD2. The CDR3 runs to 15 residues. J gave up 3 bases and V 4 bases, and 2 bases lay outside the gene matches. Germline V gene sequence: CDR1 SNHLY, CDR2 FYNNEI. CDR3 sequence: CASSGTSGGKETQYF. The CDR3 DNA is TGTGCCAGCAGTGGGACTAGCGGGGGAAAAGAGACCCAGTACTTC.